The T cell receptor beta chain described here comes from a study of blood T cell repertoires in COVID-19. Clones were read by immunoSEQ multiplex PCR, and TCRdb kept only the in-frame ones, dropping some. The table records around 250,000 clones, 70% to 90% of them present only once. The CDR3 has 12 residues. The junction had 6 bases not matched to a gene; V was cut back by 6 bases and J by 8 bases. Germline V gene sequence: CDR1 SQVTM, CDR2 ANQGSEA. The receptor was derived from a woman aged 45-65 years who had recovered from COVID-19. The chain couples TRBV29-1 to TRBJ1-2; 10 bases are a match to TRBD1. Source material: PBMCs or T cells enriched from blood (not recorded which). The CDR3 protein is CSVGTGALGYTF. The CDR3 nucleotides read TGCAGCGTAGGGACAGGGGCTTTAGGCTACACCTTC.